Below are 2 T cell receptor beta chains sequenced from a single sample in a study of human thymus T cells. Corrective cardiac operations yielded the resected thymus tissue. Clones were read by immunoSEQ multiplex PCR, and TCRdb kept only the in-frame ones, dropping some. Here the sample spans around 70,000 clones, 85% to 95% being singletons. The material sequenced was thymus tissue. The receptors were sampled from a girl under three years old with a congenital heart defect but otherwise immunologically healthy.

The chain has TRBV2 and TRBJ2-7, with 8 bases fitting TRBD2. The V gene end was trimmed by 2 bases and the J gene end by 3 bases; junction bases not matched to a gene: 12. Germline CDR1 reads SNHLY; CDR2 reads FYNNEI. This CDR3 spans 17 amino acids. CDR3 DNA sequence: TGTGCCAGCAGTGAATGGACTAGCCACCCAACCGACTACGAGCAGTACTTC. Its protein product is CASSEWTSHPTDYEQYF.

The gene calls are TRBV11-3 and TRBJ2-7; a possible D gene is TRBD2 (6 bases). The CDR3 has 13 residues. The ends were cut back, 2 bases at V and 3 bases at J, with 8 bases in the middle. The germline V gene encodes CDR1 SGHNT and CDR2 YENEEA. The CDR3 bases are TGTGCCAGCAGCTTACAAGCGGGCTACGAGCAGTACTTC. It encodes CASSLQAGYEQYF.